These T cell receptor beta chains were read from a single sample in a study of cytomegalovirus exposure and HLA in healthy donors. Data came from immunoSEQ multiplex PCR; TCRdb stores just in-frame clones and leaves some out. The sample holds around 160,000 clones, approximately 80% seen once. Sequenced: PBMCs. These receptors were collected from a woman aged 40 to 49 in good health and CMV-seropositive. The CDR3 runs from the conserved cysteine through the conserved F or W. Each record gives: clone size, V gene, D gene, J gene, CDR3 protein, CDR3 DNA. The D gene is left open where the match is weak. The size of a clone is reported for some rows only, either as once, few or many, or as a class for expanded clones.

size: -; V: TRBV4-3; D: -; J: TRBJ1-3; CDR3: CASSQDPAGYSGNTIYF; DNA: TGCGCCAGCAGCCAAGATCCGGCGGGATACTCTGGAAACACCATATATTTT
size: -; V: TRBV5-1; D: -; J: TRBJ2-3; CDR3: CASSLTVLADTQYF; DNA: TGCGCCAGCAGCTTGACCGTACTGGCAGATACGCAGTATTTT
size: -; V: TRBV11-3; D: TRBD1; J: TRBJ2-1; CDR3: CASSLAEGQGARNEQFF; DNA: TGTGCCAGCAGCTTAGCGGAGGGACAGGGGGCAAGGAATGAGCAGTTCTTC
size: -; V: TRBV28; D: TRBD2; J: TRBJ2-1; CDR3: CASISGGSYNEQFF; DNA: TGTGCCAGCATCTCGGGGGGTTCCTACAATGAGCAGTTCTTC
size: -; V: TRBV6-5; D: -; J: TRBJ2-2; CDR3: CASLRGGELFF; DNA: TGTGCCAGCCTACGGGGCGGGGAGCTGTTTTTT
size: few; V: TRBV27; D: TRBD1; J: TRBJ1-5; CDR3: CASRRRGTGLDQPQHF; DNA: TGTGCCAGCAGACGACGCGGGACAGGGCTAGATCAGCCCCAGCATTTT
size: -; V: TRBV2; D: TRBD2; J: TRBJ2-1; CDR3: CASSSWTSGGWNEQFF; DNA: TGTGCCAGCAGTAGTTGGACTAGCGGGGGGTGGAATGAGCAGTTCTTC
size: -; V: TRBV19; D: -; J: TRBJ1-4; CDR3: CASSIGLFATNEKLFF; DNA: TGTGCCAGTAGTATCGGACTCTTTGCAACTAATGAAAAACTGTTTTTT
size: few; V: TRBV19; D: -; J: TRBJ1-1; CDR3: CASRSGGKAFF; DNA: TGTGCCAGTAGGTCGGGTGGTAAGGCTTTCTTT
size: -; V: TRBV6-5; D: TRBD2; J: TRBJ2-1; CDR3: CASRPPGRGYNEQFF; DNA: TGTGCCAGCAGACCCCCCGGGAGGGGTTACAATGAGCAGTTCTTC